One sample yielded the 4 T cell receptor beta chains listed below, sequenced in a study of beta chain features in type 1 diabetes. Sequenced material consisted of expressed TCRB transcripts (all of the isolated RNA was reverse transcribed). The protocol was immunoSEQ multiplex PCR, while the TCRdb copy is restricted to in-frame clones and leaves out a portion. Among around 300,000 clones listed, roughly 11% were seen once. Source material: naive CD4+ T cells from blood. These receptors were obtained from a woman in her twenties or thirties in good health.

This clone was seen a handful of times. This chain joins TRBV30 and TRBJ2-3, with TRBD2 matching 10 bases. This CDR3 has 14 amino acids. CDR1 GTSNPN and CDR2 SVGIG come from the germline V gene (reference sequence). The J segment lost 2 bases and the V segment lost 3 bases, leaving 2 bases of the junction unmatched. This chain's CDR3 is CAWSSGGVTDTQYF. CDR3 bases: TGTGCCTGGAGCAGCGGGGGGGTCACAGATACGCAGTATTTT.

The chain recombines TRBV30 with TRBJ1-3, with 9 nucleotides matching TRBD1. In germline, CDR1 is GTSNPN, CDR2 SVGIG (reference sequence). J lost 4 bases, V lost 3 bases, and 7 bases had no gene match. The CDR3 has 15 residues. DNA of the CDR3: TGTGCCTGGAGCAGACAGGGGGTGGGCGGAAACACCATATATTTT. This encodes CAWSRQGVGGNTIYF.

The rearrangement uses TRBV28 and TRBJ1-2, with D possibly matching TRBD1 (5 bases). The CDR3 spans 15 residues. Germline V gene sequence: CDR1 MDHEN, CDR2 SYDVKM. V was shortened by 2 bases and J by 5 bases, with 15 bases between the two germline ends. The CDR3 nucleotides read TGTGCCAGCAGTTTAGGGGGGGGGACGGCTTATGGCTACACCTTC. This translates into CASSLGGGTAYGYTF.

The rearrangement joins TRBV7-2 to TRBJ1-2; 11 positions match TRBD1. J gave up 5 bases and V 1 base, and 3 bases lay outside the gene matches. The CDR3 consists of 15 residues. The germline CDR1 and CDR2 sequences are SGHTA and FQGNSA. CDR3 DNA sequence: TGTGCCAGCAGCTTAGGGGGGACAGGGGGATATGGCTACACCTTC. Its protein product is CASSLGGTGGYGYTF.